One sample yielded the 21 T cell receptor beta chains listed below, sequenced in a study of identical twins (dated by TCRdb to 2016 to 2017). The library was made by 5' RACE. Instrument on record: Illumina HiSeq 2000. TCRdb trimmed public reads at Q25 via fastp, called clones via MiXCR and kept in-frame beta chains. Rows with a matching CDR3 protein are joined into one entry that keeps the most common DNA and genes. This sample holds 260,000 or so distinct CDR3 sequences; 7.5% were observed only once. Less than 6.5% of the sample comes from the top ten. These data are also associated with another study on yellow fever vaccine responses in identical twins.

The sequenced sample consisted of CD8+ T cells sorted from blood. The origin of the receptors is a woman aged 18-29 years in good health.

This chain connects TRBV27 to TRBJ2-7, with 7 bases identical to TRBD2. The CDR3 consists of 15 residues. Germline V gives CDR1 MNHEY, CDR2 SMNVEV (reference sequence). The J segment lost 2 bases and the V segment lost 0 bases, leaving 4 bases of the junction unmatched. This chain's CDR3 is CASSLSSGLTYEQYF. CDR3 nucleotides: TGTGCCAGCAGTTTATCTAGCGGGCTGACCTACGAGCAGTACTTC.

This clonotype occurred many times. The rearrangement links TRBV28 to TRBJ2-1; D unclear. From germline, CDR1 is MDHEN and CDR2 SYDVKM. V was cut by 6 bases and J by 8 bases, with 8 bases left in between. The CDR3 contains 11 residues. The CDR3 region has the DNA TGTGCCAGCAGCTGGGGTTATGAGCAGTTCTTC. This encodes CASSWGYEQFF.

This chain links TRBV7-9 with TRBJ2-1, with a possible D match to TRBD2 (5 bases). The germline V and J ends were trimmed by 2 bases and 10 bases, with 6 bases remaining between them. CDR3 length: 11 amino acids. The germline V gene encodes CDR1 SEHNR and CDR2 FQNEAQ (reference sequence). CDR3 amino acids: CASSLTGEQFF. DNA of the CDR3: TGTGCCAGCAGCTTAACGGGGGAGCAGTTCTTC.

The J gene is TRBJ2-7, the V gene TRBV7-8, with D tentatively TRBD1 or TRBD2 (5 bases each). Germline V gives CDR1 SGHVS, CDR2 FQNEAQ. V lost 4 bases, J lost 3 bases, and 13 bases lay in between. The CDR3 is 14 amino acids. This CDR3 reads CASSYLSGGYEQYF. The CDR3 DNA reads TGTGCCAGCAGCTACCTCTCTGGGGGCTACGAGCAGTACTTC.

In its sample, this clonotype was seen a few times. This chain connects TRBV6-1 to TRBJ2-7, with 10 bases matching TRBD1. CDR3 length: 17 amino acids. Germline CDR1 and CDR2: MNHNS and SASEGT. V lost 2 bases, J lost 4 bases, and 11 bases stayed unmatched. CDR3 protein: CASSELYVGQGKYEQYV. The CDR3 nucleotides are TGTGCCAGCAGTGAATTGTATGTGGGACAGGGGAAGTACGAGCAGTACGTC.

The DNA of the CDR3 is TGTGCCAGCAGCCACGGCTGGGACGCAGCCACAGATACGCAGTATTTT. Its protein product is CASSHGWDAATDTQYF. The J gene is TRBJ2-3, the V gene TRBV3-1; perhaps D is TRBD1 or TRBD2 (5 bases each). From germline, CDR1 is LGHDT and CDR2 YNNKEL (reference sequence). The CDR3 contains 16 residues. Trimming took off 3 bases at V and 2 bases at J, with 15 bases between the two ends.

Here the CDR3 DNA reads TGTGCCAGCAGTGAGGTCACTGAAACCTTACAAGAGACCCAGTACTTC. Amino acids: CASSEVTETLQETQYF. The V gene is TRBV2, the J gene TRBJ2-5; D ambiguous. From germline, CDR1 is SNHLY and CDR2 FYNNEI. The CDR3 consists of 16 residues. V was trimmed by 3 bases and J by 2 bases, leaving 16 bases between them.

A few counts support this clonotype. The chain is built from TRBV9 and TRBJ2-3, with D possibly matching TRBD2 (6 bases). The V end was cut by 3 bases, the J end by 0 bases, with 11 bases between. The germline V gene encodes CDR1 SGDLS and CDR2 YYNGEE. The CDR3 length is 15 residues. The CDR3 reads CASSATGTSTDTQYF. CDR3 in DNA: TGTGCCAGCAGCGCTACCGGGACTAGCACAGATACGCAGTATTTT.

This clonotype was picked up a small number of times. The chain couples TRBV4-1 to TRBJ2-5; 7 positions match TRBD1. The CDR3 extends over 16 amino acids. The J segment lost 1 base and the V segment lost 4 bases, leaving 9 bases of the junction unmatched. From germline, CDR1 is MGHRA and CDR2 YSYEKL. CDR3: CASSLRSDRIQETQYF. CDR3 in DNA: TGCGCCAGCAGCCTCCGTTCGGACAGGATCCAAGAGACCCAGTACTTC.

This clonotype was detected only a few times. The rearrangement links TRBV10-3 to TRBJ2-5; no firm D call. Per the germline V gene, CDR1 is ENHRY and CDR2 is SYGVKD. V lost 2 bases, J lost 1 base, and 5 bases lay in between. This CDR3 contains 13 residues. CDR3 loop: CAISEVPQETQYF. The DNA for the CDR3 is TGTGCCATCAGTGAGGTCCCCCAAGAGACCCAGTACTTC.

This clonotype was seen repeatedly, ten times or more. This chain uses TRBV20-1 with TRBJ1-3; the D is unclear. V lost 6 bases and J lost 4, with 13 bases in between. CDR1 is DFQATT, CDR2 SNEGSKA, per germline (reference sequence). This CDR3 contains 13 residues. CDR3 sequence: CSARTVGGNTIYF. CDR3 bases: TGCAGTGCCAGGACGGTGGGCGGAAACACCATATATTTT.

V gene TRBV27 combines with J gene TRBJ1-4, with D perhaps TRBD1 (6 bases). Trimming pared 4 bases from V and 1 base from J, leaving 13 bases between. Per the germline V gene, CDR1 is MNHEY and CDR2 is SMNVEV (reference sequence). The CDR3 covers 16 residues. The CDR3 loop reads CASSSRGALTNEKLFF. Here the CDR3 DNA reads TGTGCCAGCAGTTCTCGGGGGGCTCTAACTAATGAAAAACTGTTTTTT.

The chain combines TRBV15 with TRBJ2-1; either TRBD1 or TRBD2 may fit D (5 bases each). Germline V lookup: CDR1 LNHNV, CDR2 YYDKDF (reference sequence). The V and J ends lost 0 bases and 8 bases respectively, with 11 bases between them. This CDR3 spans 14 amino acids. CDR3 sequence (DNA): TGTGCCACCAGCAGAGATCGTGGGGGACATGAGCAGTTCTTC. Its protein product is CATSRDRGGHEQFF. Variable domain in full (rest from reference TRBV15 and TRBJ2-1): DAMVIQNPRYQVTQFGKPVTLSCSQTLNHNVMYWYQQKSSQAPKLLFHYYDKDFNNEADTPDNFQSRRPNTSFCFLDIRSPGLGDTAMYLCATSRDRGGHEQFFGPGTRLTVL.

This clonotype has at least ten counts. The genes are TRBV10-2 and TRBJ1-5, with 8 bases lining up with TRBD1. CDR3 length: 14 amino acids. The J segment lost 0 bases and the V segment lost 8 bases, leaving 3 bases of the junction unmatched. Germline CDR1 and CDR2: WSHSY and SAAADI. Written as DNA, the CDR3 is TGCGCCAGCTGGACAGGGTATAGCAATCAGCCCCAGCATTTT. It yields the protein CASWTGYSNQPQHF.

The sample holds many counts of this clonotype. CDR3 loop: CASSETAEAFF. CDR3 DNA sequence: TGTGCCAGCAGTGAGACAGCCGAAGCTTTCTTT. V is TRBV12-3 or TRBV12-4 and J is TRBJ1-1, with D perhaps matching TRBD1 (5 bases). The CDR3 extends over 11 amino acids. Trimming took 5 bases from V and 8 from J, leaving 9 bases between them.

V is TRBV7-9 and J is TRBJ2-7, with D tentatively TRBD1 or TRBD2 (5 bases each). CDR1 is SEHNR, CDR2 FQNEAQ, per germline (reference sequence). The V end was cut by 4 bases, the J end by 3 bases, with 10 bases between. The CDR3 loop spans 13 amino acids. CDR3 DNA sequence: TGTGCCAGCAGCTGGGACCAGGACTACGAGCAGTACTTC. Its protein product is CASSWDQDYEQYF. The full variable domain, its missing parts supplied by reference TRBV7-9 and TRBJ2-7, is DTGVSQNPRHKITKRGQNVTFRCDPISEHNRLYWYRQTLGQGPEFLTYFQNEAQLEKSRLLSDRFSAERPKGSFSTLEIQRTEQGDSAMYLCASSWDQDYEQYFGPGTRLTVT.

The chain has TRBV10-3 and TRBJ1-1; unclear D gene. Trimming took off 0 bases at V and 6 bases at J, with 11 bases between the two ends. Germline V lookup: CDR1 ENHRY, CDR2 SYGVKD. The CDR3 contains 14 residues. DNA of the CDR3: TGTGCCATCAGTGAGTCCCTTTGGACGGCTGAAGCTTTCTTT. It codes for CAISESLWTAEAFF.

The chain couples TRBV5-5 to TRBJ2-1; D remains unclear. V was trimmed by 0 bases and J by 8 bases, leaving 12 bases between them. The CDR3 runs 14 residues. Germline V gene sequence: CDR1 SGHKS, CDR2 YYEKEE (reference sequence). CDR3 protein: CASSLGLGFDEQFF. The DNA of the CDR3 is TGTGCCAGCAGCTTGGGGTTGGGGTTCGATGAGCAGTTCTTC.

This clonotype was counted at least ten times. The genes are TRBV7-6 and TRBJ2-3; D call uncertain. This CDR3 has 14 amino acids. Germline V lookup: CDR1 SGHVS, CDR2 FNYEAQ. The germline V and J ends were trimmed by 3 bases and 6 bases, with 13 bases remaining between them. The CDR3 loop reads CASSFLGGMDTQYF. CDR3 nucleotide sequence: TGTGCCAGCAGCTTTTTAGGTGGTATGGATACGCAGTATTTT.

This clonotype was picked up a small number of times. This chain uses TRBV7-6 with TRBJ2-3, with 9 bases aligning to TRBD1. V lost 5 bases, J lost 5 bases, and 5 bases stayed unmatched. The CDR3 is 14 residues long. Germline V gives CDR1 SGHVS, CDR2 FNYEAQ. The CDR3 here is CASSPQGAGDTQYF. DNA of the CDR3: TGTGCCAGCAGCCCACAGGGGGCAGGAGATACGCAGTATTTT. The full variable domain, completed using reference TRBV7-6 and TRBJ2-3, is GAGVSQSPRYKVTKRGQDVALRCDPISGHVSLYWYRQALGQGPEFLTYFNYEAQQDKSGLPNDRFSAERPEGSISTLTIQRTEQRDSAMYRCASSPQGAGDTQYFGPGTRLTVL.

The J gene is TRBJ2-1, the V gene TRBV21-1; no DNA check was done on the table's D call, TRBD2. TRBV21-1 constitutes a pseudogene. The CDR3 is 18 residues long. The CDR3 DNA reads as TGTGCCAGCAGCAAAGCCCCTAGCCTAGCGGGGGTAGGGGATGAGCAGTTCTTC. This encodes CASSKAPSLAGVGDEQFF.